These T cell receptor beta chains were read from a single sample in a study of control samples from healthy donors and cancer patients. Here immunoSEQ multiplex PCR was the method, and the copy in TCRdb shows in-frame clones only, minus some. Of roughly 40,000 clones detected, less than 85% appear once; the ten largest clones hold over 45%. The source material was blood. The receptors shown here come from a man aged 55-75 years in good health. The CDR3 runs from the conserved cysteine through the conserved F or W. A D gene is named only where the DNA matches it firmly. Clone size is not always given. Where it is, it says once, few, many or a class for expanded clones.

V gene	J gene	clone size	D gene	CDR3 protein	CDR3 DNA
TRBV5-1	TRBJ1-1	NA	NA	CASSLGTGTEAFF	TGCGCCAGCAGCTTGGGAACAGGAACTGAAGCTTTCTTT
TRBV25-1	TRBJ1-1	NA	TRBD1	CASTADRINTEAFF	TGTGCCAGCACCGCGGACAGGATAAACACTGAAGCTTTCTTT
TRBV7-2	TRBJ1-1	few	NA	CASSPTLMNTEAFF	TGTGCCAGCAGCCCGACACTGATGAACACTGAAGCTTTCTTT
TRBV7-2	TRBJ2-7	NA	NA	CASSLGGGLAYAEQYF	TGTGCCAGCAGCTTAGGGGGGGGGCTGGCCTACGCAGAGCAGTACTTC
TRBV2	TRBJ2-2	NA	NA	CASRTRNTGELFF	TGTGCCAGCAGGACACGTAACACCGGGGAGCTGTTTTTT
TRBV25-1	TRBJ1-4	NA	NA	CASSDAQTATNEKLFF	TGTGCCAGCAGTGATGCCCAGACAGCAACTAATGAAAAACTGTTTTTT
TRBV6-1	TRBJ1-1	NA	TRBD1	CASSEDRFEAFF	TGTGCCAGCAGTGAGGACAGGTTTGAAGCTTTCTTT
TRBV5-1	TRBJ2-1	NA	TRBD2	CASSPTSGSYNEQFF	TGCGCCAGCAGTCCCACTAGCGGCTCCTACAATGAGCAGTTCTTC
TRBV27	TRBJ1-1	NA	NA	CASSHIDNQGTEAFF	TGTGCCAGCAGCCATATTGACAACCAGGGCACTGAAGCTTTCTTT
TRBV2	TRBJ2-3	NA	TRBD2	CASSYLAGAEGDTQYF	TGTGCCAGCAGTTATCTAGCGGGAGCAGAGGGGGATACGCAGTATTTT
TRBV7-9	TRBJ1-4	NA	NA	CASSLEGSLATNEKLFF	TGTGCCAGCAGCTTAGAAGGCAGCCTTGCAACTAATGAAAAACTGTTTTTT
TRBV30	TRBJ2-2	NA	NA	CAWSRRGGELFF	TGTGCCTGGAGTAGACGGGGTGGGGAGCTGTTTTTT
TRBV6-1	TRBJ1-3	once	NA	CASSEPGRLSGNTIYF	TGTGCCAGCAGTGAACCGGGACGCCTCTCTGGAAACACCATATATTTT
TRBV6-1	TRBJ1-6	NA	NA	CASSEFGGSGAPLHF	TGTGCCAGCAGTGAATTTGGGGGGTCGGGGGCACCCCTCCACTTT
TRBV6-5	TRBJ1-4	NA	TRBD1	CASTIQGARNEKLFF	TGTGCCAGCACCATACAGGGGGCGCGGAATGAAAAACTGTTTTTT
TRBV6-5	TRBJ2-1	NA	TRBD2	CASSYSSGRNNEQFF	TGTGCCAGCAGTTACAGTAGCGGGAGGAATAATGAGCAGTTCTTC
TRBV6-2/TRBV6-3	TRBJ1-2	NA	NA	CASSYSLDYGYTF	TGTGCCAGCAGTTACTCGCTAGACTATGGCTACACCTTC
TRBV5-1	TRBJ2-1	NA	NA	CASSPRMGGLTQFF	TGCGCCAGCAGCCCGCGGATGGGGGGCTTAACGCAGTTCTTC
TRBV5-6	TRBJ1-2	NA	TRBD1	CASSRDRGYGYTF	TGTGCCAGCAGCCGGGACAGGGGATATGGCTACACCTTC
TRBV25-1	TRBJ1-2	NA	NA	CASSSSGRNYGYTF	TGTGCCAGCAGTTCCTCGGGACGGAACTATGGCTACACCTTC
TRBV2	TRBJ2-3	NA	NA	CASRDPADTQYF	TGTGCCAGCAGAGACCCGGCAGATACGCAGTATTTT
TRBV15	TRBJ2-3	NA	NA	CATSSPSPGTDTQYF	TGTGCCACCAGCAGCCCAAGTCCGGGGACAGATACGCAGTATTTT
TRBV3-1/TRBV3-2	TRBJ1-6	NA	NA	CASSLFDSRLHF	TGTGCCAGCAGCTTGTTTGATTCACGCCTCCACTTC
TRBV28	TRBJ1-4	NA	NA	CASRTGTGEKLFF	TGTGCCAGCAGGACCGGGACCGGGGAAAAACTGTTTTTT
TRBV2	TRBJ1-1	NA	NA	CASSVIAEAFF	TGTGCCAGCAGTGTAATCGCTGAAGCTTTCTTT
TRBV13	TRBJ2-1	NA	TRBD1	CASSLRTGVPNEQFF	TGTGCCAGCAGCTTAAGGACAGGGGTTCCTAATGAGCAGTTCTTC
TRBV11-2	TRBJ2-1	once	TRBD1	CASSSDRGGQFF	TGTGCCAGCAGCTCGGACAGGGGGGGGCAGTTCTTC
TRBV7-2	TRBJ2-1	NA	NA	CASSLGSGGVYNEQFF	TGTGCCAGCAGCTTAGGGTCGGGTGGGGTTTACAATGAGCAGTTCTTC
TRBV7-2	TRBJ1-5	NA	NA	CASSLAPAVGQPQHF	TGTGCCAGCAGCTTAGCGCCCGCTGTTGGTCAGCCCCAGCATTTT
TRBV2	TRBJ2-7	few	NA	CASSDRVLYEQYF	TGTGCCAGCAGTGACAGGGTACTCTACGAGCAGTACTTC
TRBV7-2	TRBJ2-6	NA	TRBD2	CASSPGLAGFGANVLTF	TGTGCCAGCAGCCCCGGACTAGCCGGGTTTGGGGCCAACGTCCTGACTTTC
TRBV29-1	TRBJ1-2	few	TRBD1	CSGPGGLTGARGYTF	TGCAGCGGCCCGGGGGGTTTGACAGGGGCACGGGGCTACACCTTC
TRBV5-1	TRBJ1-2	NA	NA	CASSPGQTGPFNYGYTF	TGCGCCAGCAGCCCCGGCCAGACAGGCCCATTTAACTATGGCTACACCTTC
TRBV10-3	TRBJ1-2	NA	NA	CAISEIEDYGYTF	TGTGCCATCAGTGAGATAGAAGACTATGGCTACACCTTC
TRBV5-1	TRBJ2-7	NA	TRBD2	CASSPGTSGRFPIFYEQYF	TGCGCCAGCAGCCCCGGGACTAGCGGGAGGTTCCCCATATTCTACGAGCAGTACTTC
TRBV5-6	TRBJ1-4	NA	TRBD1	CASSSPRRTGEREKLFF	TGTGCCAGCAGCTCCCCTCGAAGGACAGGGGAAAGGGAAAAACTGTTTTTT
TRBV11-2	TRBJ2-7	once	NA	CASSLPNRASGGGEQYF	TGTGCCAGCAGCTTACCAAACCGGGCTAGCGGAGGGGGAGAGCAGTACTTC
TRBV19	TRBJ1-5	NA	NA	CASSPRGASNQPQHF	TGTGCCAGTAGTCCTCGCGGGGCGAGCAATCAGCCCCAGCATTTT
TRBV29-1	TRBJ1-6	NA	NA	CSVRVDRNSPLHF	TGCAGCGTTAGGGTTGATCGGAATTCACCCCTCCACTTT
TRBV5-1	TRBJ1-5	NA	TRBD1	CASSLGQGSNQPQHF	TGCGCCAGCAGCTTGGGACAGGGTAGCAATCAGCCCCAGCATTTT
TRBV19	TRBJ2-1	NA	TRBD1	CASSANRGNNEQFF	TGTGCCAGTAGTGCGAACAGGGGAAACAATGAGCAGTTCTTC
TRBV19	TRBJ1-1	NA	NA	CASSTDAPGGTNTEAFF	TGTGCCAGTAGTACCGACGCCCCTGGGGGGACGAACACTGAAGCTTTCTTT
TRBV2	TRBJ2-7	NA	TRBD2	CASSEAKTGMDSGRAFGQYF	TGTGCCAGCAGTGAAGCGAAGACAGGGATGGACAGCGGGAGGGCCTTTGGGCAGTACTTC